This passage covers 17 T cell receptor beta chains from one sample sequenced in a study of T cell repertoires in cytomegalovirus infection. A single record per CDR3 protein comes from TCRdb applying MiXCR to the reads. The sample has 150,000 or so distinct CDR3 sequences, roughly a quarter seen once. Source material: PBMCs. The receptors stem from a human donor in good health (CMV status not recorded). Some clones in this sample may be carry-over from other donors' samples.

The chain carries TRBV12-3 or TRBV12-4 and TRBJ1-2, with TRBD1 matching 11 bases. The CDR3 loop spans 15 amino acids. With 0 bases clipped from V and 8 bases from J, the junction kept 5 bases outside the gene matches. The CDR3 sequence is CASSLAGQGARGYTF. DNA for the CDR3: TGTGCCAGCAGTTTAGCCGGACAGGGGGCGCGGGGCTACACCTTC.

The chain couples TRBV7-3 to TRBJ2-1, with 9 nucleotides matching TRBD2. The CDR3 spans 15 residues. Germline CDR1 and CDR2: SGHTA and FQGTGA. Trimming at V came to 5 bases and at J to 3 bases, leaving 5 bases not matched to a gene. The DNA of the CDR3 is TGTGCCAGCAGCATATATAGCGGGAGCTACAATGAGCAGTTCTTC. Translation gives CASSIYSGSYNEQFF.

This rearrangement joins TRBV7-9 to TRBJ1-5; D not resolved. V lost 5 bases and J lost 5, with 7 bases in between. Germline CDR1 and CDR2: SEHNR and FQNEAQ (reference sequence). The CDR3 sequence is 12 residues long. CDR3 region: CASSPQDQPQHF. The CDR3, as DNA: TGTGCCAGCAGCCCACAAGATCAGCCCCAGCATTTT. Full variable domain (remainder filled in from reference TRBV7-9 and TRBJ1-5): DTGVSQNPRHKITKRGQNVTFRCDPISEHNRLYWYRQTLGQGPEFLTYFQNEAQLEKSRLLSDRFSAERPKGSFSTLEIQRTEQGDSAMYLCASSPQDQPQHFGDGTRLSIL.

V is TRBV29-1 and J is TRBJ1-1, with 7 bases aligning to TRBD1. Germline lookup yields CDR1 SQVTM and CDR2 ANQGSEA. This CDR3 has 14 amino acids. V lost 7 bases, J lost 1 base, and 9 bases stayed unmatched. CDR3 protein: CSAKDRASNTEAFF. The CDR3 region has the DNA TGCAGCGCTAAAGACAGGGCATCGAACACTGAAGCTTTCTTT.

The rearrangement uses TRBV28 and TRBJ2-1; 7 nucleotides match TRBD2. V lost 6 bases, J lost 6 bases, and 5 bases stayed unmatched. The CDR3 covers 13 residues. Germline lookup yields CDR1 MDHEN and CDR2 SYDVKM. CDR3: CASRLAAFNEQFF. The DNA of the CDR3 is TGTGCCAGCAGGCTAGCGGCCTTCAATGAGCAGTTCTTC.

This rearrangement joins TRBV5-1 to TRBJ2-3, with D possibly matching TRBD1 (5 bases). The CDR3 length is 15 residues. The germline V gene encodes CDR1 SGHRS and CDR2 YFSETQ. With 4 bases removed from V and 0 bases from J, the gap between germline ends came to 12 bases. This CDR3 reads CASSLDNQSTDTQYF. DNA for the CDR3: TGCGCCAGCAGCCTGGACAACCAAAGCACAGATACGCAGTATTTT.

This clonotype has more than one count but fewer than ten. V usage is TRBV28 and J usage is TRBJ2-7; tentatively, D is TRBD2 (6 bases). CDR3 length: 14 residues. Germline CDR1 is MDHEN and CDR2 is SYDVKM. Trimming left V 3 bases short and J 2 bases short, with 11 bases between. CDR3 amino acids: CASSLRGAAYEQYF. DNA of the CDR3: TGTGCCAGCAGTTTGCGGGGAGCCGCCTACGAGCAGTACTTC.

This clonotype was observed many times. The CDR3 DNA reads TGTGCCAGCAGTTTTCAGGACAGATTGCAAGAGACCCAGTACTTC. Translating it yields CASSFQDRLQETQYF. The chain carries TRBV12-3 or TRBV12-4 and TRBJ2-5; tentative D call: TRBD1 (6 bases). This CDR3 is built from 15 residues. The V end lost 3 bases, the J end lost 2 bases, and 13 bases lay between the germline ends.

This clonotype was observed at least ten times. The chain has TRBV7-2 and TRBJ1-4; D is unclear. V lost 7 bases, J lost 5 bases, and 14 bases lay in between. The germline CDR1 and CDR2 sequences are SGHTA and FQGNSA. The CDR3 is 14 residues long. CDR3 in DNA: TGTGCCAGCACCGACCCCCCATTGAATGAAAAACTGTTTTTT. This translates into CASTDPPLNEKLFF.

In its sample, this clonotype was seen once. CDR3 nucleotides: TGTGCCAGCAGTCCCGGAGCGGATACGCAGTATTTT. Protein: CASSPGADTQYF. This chain links TRBV6-6 with TRBJ2-3; D is unclear. Germline values: CDR1 MNHNY, CDR2 SVGAGI (reference sequence). The CDR3 length is 12 residues. The germline V and J ends were trimmed by 5 bases and 6 bases, with 9 bases remaining between them.

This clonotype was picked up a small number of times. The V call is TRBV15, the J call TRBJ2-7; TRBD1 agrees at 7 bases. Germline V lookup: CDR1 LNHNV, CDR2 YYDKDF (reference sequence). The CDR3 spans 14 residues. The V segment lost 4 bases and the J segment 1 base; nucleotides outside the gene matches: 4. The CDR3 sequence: CATSTRGQSYEQYF. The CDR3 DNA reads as TGTGCCACCAGCACCAGGGGACAGTCCTACGAGCAGTACTTC.

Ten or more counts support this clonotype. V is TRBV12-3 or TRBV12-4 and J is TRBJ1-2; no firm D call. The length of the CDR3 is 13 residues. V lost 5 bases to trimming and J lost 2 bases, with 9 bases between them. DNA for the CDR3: TGTGCCAGCAGTCGCAGGCAGAACTATGGCTACACCTTC. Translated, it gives CASSRRQNYGYTF.

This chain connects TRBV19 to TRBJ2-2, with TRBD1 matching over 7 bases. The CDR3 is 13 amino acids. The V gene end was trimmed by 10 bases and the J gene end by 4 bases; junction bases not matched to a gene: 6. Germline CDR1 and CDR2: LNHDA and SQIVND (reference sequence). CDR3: CATEQGITGELFF. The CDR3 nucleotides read TGTGCCACCGAACAGGGGATCACCGGGGAGCTGTTTTTT.

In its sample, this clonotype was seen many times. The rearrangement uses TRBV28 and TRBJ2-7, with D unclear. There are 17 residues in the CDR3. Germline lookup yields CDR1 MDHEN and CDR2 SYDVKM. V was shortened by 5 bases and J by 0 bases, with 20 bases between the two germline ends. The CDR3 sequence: CASSTPGPNSPSYEQYF. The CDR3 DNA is TGTGCCAGCAGTACCCCGGGTCCCAACTCCCCCTCCTACGAGCAGTACTTC.

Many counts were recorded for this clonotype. The CDR3 sequence is CASSPDSNQPQHF. The CDR3 DNA follows: TGTGCCAGCAGCCCGGATAGCAATCAGCCCCAGCATTTT. The V gene is TRBV7-2, the J gene TRBJ1-5; D unresolved. V was clipped by 5 bases and J by 0 bases, with 5 bases between them. The length of the CDR3 is 13 residues. Germline assignment: CDR1 SGHTA and CDR2 FQGNSA.

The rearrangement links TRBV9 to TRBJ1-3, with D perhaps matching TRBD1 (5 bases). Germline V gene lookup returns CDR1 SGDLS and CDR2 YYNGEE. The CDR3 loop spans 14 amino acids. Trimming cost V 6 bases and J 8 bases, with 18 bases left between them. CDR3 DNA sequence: TGTGCCAGCACCGCGGGCAGGGACGTTGACACCATATATTTT. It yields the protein CASTAGRDVDTIYF.

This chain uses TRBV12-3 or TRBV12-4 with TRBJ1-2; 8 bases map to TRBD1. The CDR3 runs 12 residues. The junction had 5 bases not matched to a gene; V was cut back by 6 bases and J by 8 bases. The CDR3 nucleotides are TGTGCCAGCAGACTCGGACAGGGCGGCTACACCTTC. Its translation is CASRLGQGGYTF.